Below, one T cell receptor beta chain is given with its context. Its antigen is not known. V was clipped by 2 bases and J by 0 bases, with 13 bases between them. The CDR3 is made up of 16 amino acids. Germline CDR1 reads SGDLS; CDR2 reads YYNGEE. This specimen belongs to a study of cytomegalovirus exposure and HLA in healthy donors. Findings of the study overall: There were reportedly fewer N-insertions in an Asian-associated ancestry cluster than the roughly 670-donor mean, in a later analysis. A list of about 180 TCR beta chains associated with cytomegalovirus was given. Prediction of most subjects' HLA-A and HLA-B alleles by TCR beta sequences was reportedly accurate.

13 Jbeta primers and 60 Vbeta primers were used for the PCR. Generated by immunoSEQ multiplex PCR, the TCRdb table keeps only in-frame clones and is missing some. Of around 86,000 clones listed, around 8% are singletons. Donors in the study were healthy people who gave bone marrow. Sample: PBMCs. The rearrangement links TRBV9 to TRBJ2-3, with D possibly matching TRBD1 (5 bases). This receptor was obtained from a man aged 45-65 years in good health and CMV-seronegative. CDR3 bases: TGTGCCAGCAGCGTTTTCCTGGGGCAGAGCACAGATACGCAGTATTTT. The encoded protein is CASSVFLGQSTDTQYF.